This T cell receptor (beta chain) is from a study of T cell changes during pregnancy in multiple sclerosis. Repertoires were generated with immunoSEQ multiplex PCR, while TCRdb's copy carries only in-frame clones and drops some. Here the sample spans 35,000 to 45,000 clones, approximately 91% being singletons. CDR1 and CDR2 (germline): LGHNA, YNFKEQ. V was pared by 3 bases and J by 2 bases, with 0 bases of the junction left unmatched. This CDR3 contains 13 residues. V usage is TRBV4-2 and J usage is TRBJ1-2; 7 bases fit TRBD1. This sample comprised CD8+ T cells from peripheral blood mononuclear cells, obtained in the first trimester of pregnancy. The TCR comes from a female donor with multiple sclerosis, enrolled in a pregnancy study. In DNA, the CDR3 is TGTGCCAGCAGCCAGGACAGGAACTATGGCTACACCTTC. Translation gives CASSQDRNYGYTF.